This T cell receptor (beta chain) was retrieved from a study of T cell responses to AZD1222 COVID-19 vaccine. Study findings and constraints: Two doses of AZD1222 preceded a rise in Spike-specific TCR breadth and depth.

Concerning this clone: Its target is not known.

The method was immunoSEQ multiplex PCR; TCRdb's version includes in-frame clones alone and lacks a portion of them. The data show about 82,000 clones, 85% to 95% seen once. V was clipped by 3 bases and J by 10 bases; unmatched bases: 8. This CDR3 region has 14 residues. Germline-derived CDR1 and CDR2 are SGDLS and YYNGEE. The material sequenced was peripheral blood, taken on day 0 of AZD1222 vaccination. The J gene is TRBJ1-4, the V gene TRBV9, with TRBD1 identical over 8 bases. This receptor was identified in an adult in good health. CDR3 amino acids: CASSDDRGFGKLFF. The DNA for the CDR3 is TGTGCCAGCAGCGATGACAGGGGATTTGGAAAACTGTTTTTT.